These T cell receptor beta chains were read from a single sample in a study of shared clonotypes between healthy human individuals. The data were produced by immunoSEQ multiplex PCR, yet TCRdb's version contains in-frame clones alone and is incomplete. The data show around 2,000,000 clones, roughly 94% seen once. Sequenced: naive CD8+ T cells sorted from blood. These receptors all stem from a man younger than 35 in good health. The CDR3 runs from the conserved cysteine through the conserved F or W. A D gene is named only where the DNA matches it firmly. Not all rows give a size; the values are once, few, many and, for expanded clones, a class.

v_gene	abundance	j_gene	d_gene	CDR3nt	CDR3aa
TRBV11-3	once	TRBJ1-2	-	TGTGCCAGCAGCCCAGGGAGAGGGAGGAGGTCCTATGGCTACACCTTC	CASSPGRGRRSYGYTF
TRBV11-2	-	TRBJ1-2	-	TGTGCCAGCAGCTTAGAGGGTTTAGCTAACTATGGCTACACCTTC	CASSLEGLANYGYTF
TRBV19	-	TRBJ1-5	TRBD1	TGTGCCGGCCGGGACAGAGATAGCAATCAGCCCCAGCATTTT	CAGRDRDSNQPQHF
TRBV13	-	TRBJ2-3	TRBD2	TGTGCCAGCAGCCCCCAGCGGGAGGGCCTCACGCAGTATTTT	CASSPQREGLTQYF
TRBV27	-	TRBJ1-1	-	TGTGCCAGCAGTGTCCGACAGGCGGGAGGCACTGAAGCTTTCTTT	CASSVRQAGGTEAFF
TRBV7-9	-	TRBJ2-5	-	TGTGCCAGCAGCCCCACCGGGACTCCAAAACGGGAGACCCAGTACTTC	CASSPTGTPKRETQYF
TRBV4-1	-	TRBJ2-7	-	TGCGCCAGCAGCCCTTCGGGGGCGGGCTACGAGCAGTACTTC	CASSPSGAGYEQYF
TRBV19	-	TRBJ1-1	TRBD1	TGTGCCAGTAGTACGGACAGGGGGCTCAACACTGAAGCTTTCTTT	CASSTDRGLNTEAFF
TRBV7-9	-	TRBJ2-7	-	TGTGCCAGCAGCTTCAGTCACGAGCAGTACTTC	CASSFSHEQYF
TRBV28	-	TRBJ1-5	-	TGTGCCAGCAGCCCGGGGTCTTATAGCAATCAGCCCCAGCATTTT	CASSPGSYSNQPQHF
TRBV25-1	once	TRBJ2-7	-	TGTGCCAGCAGTGTCCGGGACATCTTCTCCTACGAGCAGTACTTC	CASSVRDIFSYEQYF
TRBV2	-	TRBJ2-7	-	TGTGCCAGCAGCACATCGGGGATGTACGAGCAGTACTTC	CASSTSGMYEQYF
TRBV7-9	-	TRBJ1-5	-	TGTGCCAGCAGCTTAGCCAATCAGCCCCAGCATTTT	CASSLANQPQHF
TRBV4-1	-	TRBJ1-2	TRBD1	TGCGCCAGCAGCCAGTCCCTGAGGGGGACAGAAGGCTACACCTTC	CASSQSLRGTEGYTF
TRBV30	-	TRBJ2-3	TRBD2	TGTGCCTGGAGTAGCGGGAGTGGCACAGATACGCAGTATTTT	CAWSSGSGTDTQYF
TRBV6-7	-	TRBJ2-5	TRBD1	TGTGCCAGCAGTTACTCCAGGACAGGGAGGCAAGAGACCCAGTACTTC	CASSYSRTGRQETQYF
TRBV7-9	-	TRBJ2-1	-	TGTGCCAGCAGCCTTGGGCGGGAGCAGTTCTTC	CASSLGREQFF
TRBV4-1	-	TRBJ2-7	-	TGCGCCAGCAGCCAAGTAAGCGGGTCAGACTACGAGCAGTACTTC	CASSQVSGSDYEQYF
TRBV11-2	-	TRBJ2-7	TRBD2	TGTGCCAGCAGCCCTAGCGGGTCCTACGAGCAGTACTTC	CASSPSGSYEQYF
TRBV11-2	-	TRBJ1-1	-	TGTGCCAGCAGCTCACCAGGTTTAACTGAAGCTTTCTTT	CASSSPGLTEAFF
TRBV7-2	-	TRBJ2-3	TRBD2	TGTGCCAGCAGCTATGGGGGGGCAGATACGCAGTATTTT	CASSYGGADTQYF
TRBV2	-	TRBJ2-7	-	TGTGCCACTAGGGATATGGGGACCGTAGGATGGGAGCAGTACTTC	CATRDMGTVGWEQYF
TRBV28	-	TRBJ1-1	-	TGTGCCAGCAGTGAGCGTCCGGGGCAGAAGAACACTGAAGCTTTCTTT	CASSERPGQKNTEAFF
TRBV30	-	TRBJ2-7	-	TGTGCCTGGAGTGTCATCGACAACTACGAGCAGTACTTC	CAWSVIDNYEQYF
TRBV5-4	-	TRBJ2-5	TRBD2	TGTGCCAGCAGCTCTCTAGCGGGAGACGGTGAGACCCAGTACTTC	CASSSLAGDGETQYF
TRBV30	-	TRBJ1-5	TRBD1	TGTGCCTGGAGTCCCGGACAGGGGGCATATAGCAATCAGCCCCAGCATTTT	CAWSPGQGAYSNQPQHF
TRBV27	-	TRBJ2-7	-	TGTGCCAGCAGTCCCAAAAGGACCTACGAGCAGTACTTC	CASSPKRTYEQYF
TRBV4-2	-	TRBJ1-2	-	TGTGCCAGCAGCCAAGAGGACAACTATGGCTACACCTTC	CASSQEDNYGYTF
TRBV4-1	-	TRBJ2-7	TRBD1	TGCGCCAGCAGCTTTCAGGGGGCTAGCGACGAGCAGTACTTC	CASSFQGASDEQYF
TRBV28	-	TRBJ2-5	-	TGTGCCAGCAGTTTACAGGGCTCAGTCCGACAAGAGACCCAGTACTTC	CASSLQGSVRQETQYF
TRBV5-6	-	TRBJ1-2	-	TGTGCCAGCAGCTTGTCGACCAACTATGGCTACACCTTC	CASSLSTNYGYTF
TRBV19	-	TRBJ2-7	-	TGTGCCAGTAGTATTAAGGGGAGCTCCTACGAGCAGTACTTC	CASSIKGSSYEQYF
TRBV6-5	-	TRBJ1-1	-	TGTGCCAGCAGTTACGGGCCGCGGGGGCCTGAAGCTTTCTTT	CASSYGPRGPEAFF
TRBV30	-	TRBJ2-7	-	TGTGCCTGGAGTGTACTCTTCGGGGACGAGCAGTACTTC	CAWSVLFGDEQYF
TRBV10-2	-	TRBJ1-2	-	TGCGCCAGCACCTCGTCGGACTCCGTTAACTATGGCTACACCTTC	CASTSSDSVNYGYTF
TRBV5-6	-	TRBJ2-1	-	TGTGCCAGCAGCCCCCCTCCTTTGTCGTATGAGCAGTTCTTC	CASSPPPLSYEQFF
TRBV4-1	-	TRBJ2-7	TRBD1	TGCGCCAGCAGCCAATGGACAGGGGGATACGAGCAGTACTTC	CASSQWTGGYEQYF
TRBV6-5	-	TRBJ2-2	TRBD2	TGTGCCAGTGCTAGCGGAGACACCGGGGAGCTGTTTTTT	CASASGDTGELFF
TRBV7-9	-	TRBJ2-1	TRBD1	TGTGCCAGCAGCCCACAGGGGGCGCATGAGCAGTTCTTC	CASSPQGAHEQFF
TRBV5-6	-	TRBJ2-3	-	TGTGCCAGCAGCTTCACGGGAGATACGCAGTATTTT	CASSFTGDTQYF
TRBV5-1	-	TRBJ2-3	TRBD2	TGCGCCAGCAGCTTGGTTTGGGTTAGCGGGACTAGCACAGATACGCAGTATTTT	CASSLVWVSGTSTDTQYF
TRBV6-6	-	TRBJ1-1	-	TGTGCCAGCACGGGATCTCGCTTTGAAGCTTTCTTT	CASTGSRFEAFF
TRBV7-9	-	TRBJ2-7	TRBD1	TGTGCCAGCAGCTTACGAACAGGGGTGTACGAGCAGTACTTC	CASSLRTGVYEQYF
TRBV13	-	TRBJ2-7	-	TGTGCCAGCAGCTTAGGACCGGAGGACAACGAGCAGTACTTC	CASSLGPEDNEQYF
TRBV14	-	TRBJ1-2	TRBD1	TGTGCCAGCAGCCGATCAGGGGGCTATGGCTACACCTTC	CASSRSGGYGYTF
TRBV6-5	-	TRBJ2-7	TRBD1	TGTGCCAGCTCCGGGACAGGGGGCTACGAGCAGTACTTC	CASSGTGGYEQYF
TRBV28	-	TRBJ2-7	-	TGTGCCAGCAGGGGCCCTAGCGCCTACGAGCAGTACTTC	CASRGPSAYEQYF